The next 7 T cell receptor beta chains were all read from a single sample in a study of T cell responses to AZD1222 COVID-19 vaccine. TCRdb keeps only in-frame clones here, not all; method: immunoSEQ multiplex PCR. The table has 130,000 to 150,000 clones, about 91% seen once. Sequenced material: peripheral blood, taken on day 0 of MenACWY control vaccination. The receptor source for this set is an adult in good health.

This rearrangement joins TRBV3-1 (or the pseudogene TRBV3-2) to TRBJ1-6; D is possibly TRBD1 (5 bases). The CDR3 is made up of 17 amino acids. Germline values: CDR1 LGHDT, CDR2 YNNKEL (reference sequence). The ends were cut back, 5 bases at V and 9 bases at J, with 23 bases in the middle. The CDR3, as DNA: TGTGCCAGCAGCACGCAGCATTGGGGCGGGTACGGTTCACCCCTCCACTTT. Translating it yields CASSTQHWGGYGSPLHF.

The chain employs TRBV19 and TRBJ1-5, with 7 bases identical to TRBD1. The CDR3 has 15 amino acids. Unmatched junction bases numbered 8, after V lost 7 bases and J lost 2 bases. Germline V gene data show CDR1 as LNHDA and CDR2 as SQIVND (reference sequence). CDR3 in amino acids: CASIPTGEGNQPQHF. The CDR3, as DNA: TGTGCCAGTATCCCTACAGGGGAGGGCAATCAGCCCCAGCATTTT.

The CDR3 nucleotides read TGTGCCAGCAGCGTAGAGGGAGGCTCTGAAGCTTTCTTT. Amino acids: CASSVEGGSEAFF. The gene calls are TRBV9 and TRBJ1-1; D is undetermined. The CDR3 length is 13 residues. Germline lookup yields CDR1 SGDLS and CDR2 YYNGEE. V lost 0 bases and J 6 bases, leaving 9 bases between the germline ends.

The genes are TRBV4-3 and TRBJ2-7, with 8 bases identical to TRBD2. Germline values: CDR1 LGHNA, CDR2 YSLEER. This CDR3 is built from 16 residues. V lost 3 bases, J lost 1 base, and 8 bases stayed unmatched. CDR3 sequence: CASSHERLARSYEQYF. CDR3 DNA sequence: TGCGCCAGCAGCCATGAAAGACTAGCGAGATCCTACGAGCAGTACTTC.

In DNA, the CDR3 is TGTGCCAGCAGCTTCGGAGGGGTAGGGCAGCCCCAGCATTTT. Its translation is CASSFGGVGQPQHF. The rearrangement uses TRBV5-4 and TRBJ1-5; D perhaps matches TRBD1 (5 bases). Trimming pared 2 bases from V and 7 bases from J, leaving 13 bases between. This CDR3 spans 14 amino acids. The germline V gene encodes CDR1 SGHNT and CDR2 YYREEE (reference sequence). Full variable domain (rest looked up from reference TRBV5-4 and TRBJ1-5): ETGVTQSPTHLIKTRGQQVTLRCSSQSGHNTVSWYQQALGQGPQFIFQYYREEENGRGNFPPRFSGLQFPNYSSELNVNALELDDSALYLCASSFGGVGQPQHFGDGTRLSIL.

The chain employs TRBV6-5 and TRBJ2-1, with D possibly TRBD1 on 6 matching bases. The germline gives CDR1 MNHEY, CDR2 SVGAGI. The CDR3 covers 14 residues. Trimming cost V 5 bases and J 6 bases, with 14 bases left between them. The CDR3 DNA reads TGTGCCAGCAGTATTCTCACAGGGAGCAATGAGCAGTTCTTC. Translating it yields CASSILTGSNEQFF.

This chain joins TRBV7-2 and TRBJ1-5, with D tentatively TRBD1 (6 bases). Trimming cost V 5 bases and J 6 bases, with 17 bases left between them. Germline loops: CDR1 SGHTA, CDR2 FQGNSA. The CDR3 totals 15 residues. The CDR3 region has the DNA TGTGCCAGCAGCGCAACCTCAGGGGAGGGTCAGCCCCAGCATTTT. This encodes CASSATSGEGQPQHF.